Listed below are T cell receptor beta chains from one sample, sequenced in a study of cytomegalovirus exposure and HLA in healthy donors. Sequenced by immunoSEQ multiplex PCR; TCRdb stores in-frame clones only, minus some. The sample includes over 150,000 clones, around 81% of them seen just once. The sequenced sample was PBMCs. These TCRs come from a woman aged 50 to 60 in good health and CMV-seronegative. The CDR3 runs from the conserved cysteine through the conserved F or W. The D gene is left open where the match is weak.

TRBV4-1,.,TRBJ2-7,CASSQEAATYEQYF
TRBV5-6,TRBD1,TRBJ1-4,CASSGQGNEKLFF
TRBV5-4,.,TRBJ2-5,CASSLGRVRDGTQYF
TRBV4-1,.,TRBJ2-4,CASSDGTGGQNIQYF
TRBV7-8,.,TRBJ2-7,CASSLALTASYEQYF
TRBV7-9,TRBD2,TRBJ2-2,CSSSYSGLNGLGELFF
TRBV7-9,TRBD1,TRBJ2-2,CASSATGAEGTGELFF
TRBV21-1,.,TRBJ1-2,CASSKGSKRNYGYTF
TRBV13,.,TRBJ2-6,CASSSPGWASGGANVLTF
TRBV5-1,.,TRBJ2-5,CASSLAPGKETQYF
TRBV15,.,TRBJ2-3,CATSRLGTDTQYF
TRBV7-9,.,TRBJ2-1,CASSLARRGSYNEQFF